A single sample gave rise to the 15 T cell receptor beta chains below, sequenced in a study of human T cells and chemical hapten exposure. TCRdb ran MiXCR on the RACE reads and lists one entry per CDR3 protein. This sample yields 350,000 to 450,000 distinct CDR3 sequences, of which more than 4.5% are seen a single time; 2% to 3% belongs to the top ten. Indicated time point: pre-sensitization, week 0. Treatment defined: therapeutic diphenylcyclopropenone sensitization with weekly scalp DPC. The sequencing here drew on whole blood, taken in connection with sensitization to the hapten diphenylcyclopropenone (DPC). Every receptor here comes from a woman in her forties or fifties with alopecia areata. Some clones in this sample may be carry-over from other donors' samples.

This clonotype was seen a handful of times. This chain links TRBV12-3 or TRBV12-4 with TRBJ2-3; D may be TRBD1 (6 bases). The CDR3 runs to 14 residues. V was pared by 6 bases and J by 3 bases, with 13 bases between. The CDR3 coding sequence is TGTGCCAGCAGCACAATAGGGGGTACAGATACGCAGTATTTT. It translates to CASSTIGGTDTQYF.

This clonotype was seen many times. This chain links TRBV12-3 or TRBV12-4 with TRBJ2-7, with D possibly TRBD1 on 6 matching bases. The length of the CDR3 is 14 residues. V was cut by 5 bases and J by 2 bases, with 13 bases left in between. Written as DNA, the CDR3 is TGTGCCAGCAGTGCAGGGGACAAAGCCTACGAGCAGTACTTC. Translating gives CASSAGDKAYEQYF.

This clonotype has a count of ten or more. The chain carries TRBV7-2 and TRBJ2-2, with no clear D. Deletions cut 2 bases from V and 2 bases from J, with 15 bases between. Germline CDR1 and CDR2: SGHTA and FQGNSA. The CDR3 contains 17 residues. CDR3: CASSLSASLLNTGELFF. As DNA, the CDR3 is TGTGCCAGCAGCTTAAGTGCCAGTCTTTTAAACACCGGGGAGCTGTTTTTT.

The rearrangement joins TRBV18 to TRBJ2-7; D perhaps matches TRBD2 (5 bases). Germline-derived CDR1 and CDR2 are KGHSH and LQKENI. The CDR3 length is 18 residues. Trimming pared 1 base from V and 0 bases from J, leaving 19 bases between. CDR3 bases: TGTGCCAGCTCACCACGTTCGGGAAACAGTTACCGCTCCTACGAGCAGTACTTC. It translates to CASSPRSGNSYRSYEQYF.

This clonotype turned up a few times. V is TRBV5-1 and J is TRBJ1-1; no clear D. CDR1 is SGHRS and CDR2 is YFSETQ in the germline V gene. The ends were cut back, 7 bases at V and 3 bases at J, with 13 bases in the middle. CDR3 length equals 13 residues. CDR3 in DNA: TGCGCCAGCGTGGGAGGGATGCACACTGAAGCTTTCTTT. Translated, it gives CASVGGMHTEAFF.

On this clonotype itself: One base away lies a much larger clone, so this may be a sequencing read error. The V and J genes are TRBV9 and TRBJ1-2, with D perhaps matching TRBD1 (6 bases). This CDR3 contains 13 residues. CDR1 and CDR2 from the germline V gene are SGDLS and YYNGEE. The CDR3 loop reads CASSLDSEYGYAF. The CDR3 region has the DNA TGTGCCAGCAGCTTGGACAGCGAATATGGCTACGCCTTC. Complete variable domain (other parts from reference TRBV9 and TRBJ1-2): DSGVTQTPKHLITATGQRVTLRCSPRSGDLSVYWYQQSLDQGLQFLIQYYNGEERAKGNILERFSAQQFPDLHSELNLSSLELGDSALYFCASSLDSEYGYAFGSGTRLTVV.

This clonotype was detected many times. The DNA of the CDR3 is TGTGCCAGCAGGAAGGACAGGGGTGAGGAGCAGTACTTC. Translation gives CASRKDRGEEQYF. V gene TRBV5-6 combines with J gene TRBJ2-7; the match to TRBD1 covers 9 bases. The CDR3 consists of 13 residues. The J segment lost 7 bases and the V segment lost 5 bases, leaving 7 bases of the junction unmatched. The V gene's germline CDR1 is SGHDT and CDR2 YYEEEE.

The CDR3 region is CASSFRTGTNTGELFF. The CDR3 nucleotides are TGTGCCAGCAGCTTCCGGACAGGAACCAACACCGGGGAGCTGTTTTTT. V and J are TRBV5-4 and TRBJ2-2; 7 nucleotides match TRBD1. The length of the CDR3 is 16 residues. The germline V gene encodes CDR1 SGHNT and CDR2 YYREEE (reference sequence). The trim removed 2 bases at V and 2 bases at J, leaving 6 bases unmatched.

The V call is TRBV5-1, the J call TRBJ1-1, with a weak D call TRBD1 (5 bases). From germline, CDR1 is SGHRS and CDR2 YFSETQ. The CDR3 extends over 13 amino acids. V was trimmed by 4 bases and J by 3 bases, leaving 10 bases between them. The CDR3 here is CASSNQGYTEAFF. The CDR3, as DNA: TGCGCCAGCAGCAATCAGGGTTACACTGAAGCTTTCTTT.

A few counts support this clonotype. The chain couples TRBV6-2 or TRBV6-3 to TRBJ1-2; no reliable D call. With 5 bases removed from V and 6 bases from J, the gap between germline ends came to 10 bases. The CDR3 has 12 residues. Germline V gene lookup returns CDR1 MNHEY and CDR2 SVGEGT. The CDR3 is CASSRTGHGYTF. The CDR3 region has the DNA TGTGCCAGCAGTCGCACTGGGCATGGCTACACCTTC.

There are many counts of this clonotype. The J gene is TRBJ2-3, the V gene TRBV7-2; 12 bases match TRBD1. This CDR3 has 16 residues. Trimming at V came to 4 bases and at J to 0 bases, leaving 2 bases not matched to a gene. From germline, CDR1 is SGHTA and CDR2 FQGNSA. The CDR3 spells CASSWGQGASTDTQYF. The CDR3 region has the DNA TGTGCCAGCAGCTGGGGACAGGGGGCTAGCACAGATACGCAGTATTTT.

This clonotype was found a few times. In DNA form, the CDR3 reads TGTGCCAGCTCACCTGGTAGGGTGGAAGCTTTCTTT. This translates into CASSPGRVEAFF. The rearrangement links TRBV18 to TRBJ1-1; D is undetermined. Germline CDR1 is KGHSH and CDR2 is LQKENI. This CDR3 has 12 residues. Trimming removed 3 bases from V and 8 bases from J, with 10 bases in between.

The sample holds many counts of this clonotype. The genes are TRBV29-1 and TRBJ2-7; 10 bases fit TRBD1. J was trimmed by 4 bases and V by 8 bases; bases with no gene match: 8. Germline lookup yields CDR1 SQVTM and CDR2 ANQGSEA. This CDR3 has 13 amino acids. The CDR3 nucleotides read TGCAGCACTATGGACAGGGGGGGTTACGAGCAGTACTTC. Protein sequence: CSTMDRGGYEQYF.

This clonotype occurred many times. The V call is TRBV6-6, the J call TRBJ2-5; a weak D match, TRBD2 (6 bases). From germline, CDR1 is MNHNY and CDR2 SVGAGI (reference sequence). CDR3 length: 14 amino acids. V was clipped by 5 bases and J by 5 bases, with 15 bases between them. CDR3 in DNA: TGTGCCAGCAGTCCCCAACTAGCCGGGGAGACCCAGTACTTC. Residues: CASSPQLAGETQYF.

This clonotype was seen at least ten times. CDR3 sequence (DNA): TGTGCCAGCAGCTTAGAAACCTCTGGAAACACCATATATTTT. Translated: CASSLETSGNTIYF. The rearrangement joins TRBV5-5 to TRBJ1-3; D is undetermined. The ends were cut back, 2 bases at V and 0 bases at J, with 6 bases in the middle. Germline V gives CDR1 SGHKS, CDR2 YYEKEE (reference sequence). The CDR3 sequence is 14 residues long. The complete variable domain, with remaining parts taken from reference TRBV5-5 and TRBJ1-3, reads DAGVTQSPTHLIKTRGQQVTLRCSPISGHKSVSWYQQVLGQGPQFIFQYYEKEERGRGNFPDRFSARQFPNYSSELNVNALLLGDSALYLCASSLETSGNTIYFGEGSWLTVV.